What follows describes a single TCR beta chain. The record originates from a study of T cells in Graves' hyperthyroidism and ophthalmopathy. After removal of 5 bases from V and 2 bases from J, the junction contained 9 bases not matched to a gene. The CDR3 is 16 amino acids. Germline values: CDR1 SGHVS, CDR2 FQNEAQ. Diagnoses were made from clinical symptoms, serum measures (thyroxine and TRAb), thyroid ultrasound and orbital computed tomography. Amplification of TCR beta CDR3 regions used RNA as the template. The TCR CDR3 was amplified in a first-round RT-PCR using the HTBI primer set. One entry per CDR3 protein results from TCRdb running MiXCR on the multiplex PCR reads. This table holds hundreds of thousands of distinct CDR3 sequences, around 38% found once.

This chain links TRBV7-8 with TRBJ2-7, with 10 bases matching TRBD2. The receptor comes from a man aged 18 to 30 with Graves' hyperthyroidism. Specimen: blood. CDR3 region: CASSVGLATGTYEQYF. The CDR3, as DNA: TGTGCCAGCAGCGTGGGACTAGCGACAGGGACCTACGAGCAGTACTTC. Supplemented by reference TRBV7-8 and TRBJ2-7, the full variable domain reads GAGVSQSPRYKVAKRGQDVALRCDPISGHVSLFWYQQALGQGPEFLTYFQNEAQLDKSGLPSDRFFAERPEGSVSTLKIQRTQQEDSAVYLCASSVGLATGTYEQYFGPGTRLTVT.